These 17 T cell receptor beta chains came from one sample sequenced in a study of early T cells in non-severe SARS-CoV-2 infection. Via MiXCR, TCRdb re-called the 5' RACE reads, giving one row per CDR3 protein. This sample has over 30,000 distinct CDR3 sequences, with around 5% found just once. Specimen: whole blood. The receptors stem from an adult who was a healthcare worker with PCR-confirmed SARS-CoV-2 infection or an uninfected control (not recorded which).

The gene calls are TRBV7-2 and TRBJ2-5, with TRBD1 as a possible D gene (6 bases). The CDR3 runs 15 residues. Germline-derived CDR1 and CDR2 are SGHTA and FQGNSA. Trimming took off 5 bases at V and 1 base at J, with 14 bases between the two ends. This CDR3 is CASSRKTGVQETQYF. The CDR3, as DNA: TGTGCCAGCAGCCGTAAGACAGGCGTCCAAGAGACCCAGTACTTC.

This rearrangement joins TRBV11-2 to TRBJ2-1; D gene ambiguous. The length of the CDR3 is 13 residues. V was clipped by 6 bases and J by 7 bases, with 13 bases between them. Germline-derived CDR1 and CDR2 are SGHAT and FQNNGV. The CDR3 coding sequence is TGTGCCAGCAGACAGACCCCGTTAAATGAGCAGTTCTTC. Translated, it gives CASRQTPLNEQFF.

This clonotype came up a few times. In nucleotides, the CDR3 is TGTGCCAGCAGCTCACGTGAAGGGCCGAGCTATACGCAGTATTTT. It specifies CASSSREGPSYTQYF. The rearrangement joins TRBV9 to TRBJ2-3; D uncertain. The V gene lost 4 bases and the J gene lost 7 bases, with 19 bases spanning the gap. The germline CDR1 and CDR2 sequences are SGDLS and YYNGEE. The CDR3 runs to 15 residues.

This clonotype appeared many times. The chain employs TRBV6-6 and TRBJ1-3; 8 bases agree with TRBD1. The CDR3 consists of 16 residues. The V segment lost 0 bases and the J segment 4 bases; nucleotides outside the gene matches: 5. CDR1 is MNHNY, CDR2 SVGAGI, per germline (reference sequence). The CDR3 region is CASSYSTGARGNTIYF. The DNA for the CDR3 is TGTGCCAGCAGTTACTCGACAGGGGCGAGAGGAAACACCATATATTTT.

This chain links TRBV3-1 with TRBJ2-1, with 9 bases identical to TRBD1. Trimming removed 4 bases from V and 2 bases from J; junction bases left unmatched: 3. This CDR3 has 15 amino acids. Germline CDR1 reads LGHDT; CDR2 reads YNNKEL (reference sequence). DNA for the CDR3: TGTGCCAGCAGCCCGCGGACAGGGGCCTACAATGAGCAGTTCTTC. Residues: CASSPRTGAYNEQFF.

This clonotype was detected many times. This chain connects TRBV7-9 to TRBJ1-2, with D uncertain. Trimming shortened V by 1 base and J by 8 bases, and 14 bases separated the two germline ends. In germline, CDR1 is SEHNR, CDR2 FQNEAQ (reference sequence). The CDR3 extends over 14 amino acids. CDR3 bases: TGTGCCAGCAGCTTAGTAGAGGGTGTGGACGGCTACACCTTC. The encoded protein is CASSLVEGVDGYTF.

In this sample, this clonotype turned up a few times. Here the CDR3 reads CAISGGSSGANVLTF. As DNA, the CDR3 is TGTGCCATCAGTGGAGGGAGCTCTGGGGCCAACGTCCTGACTTTC. The chain uses TRBV10-3 and TRBJ2-6; weak D call: TRBD2 (5 bases). V lost 4 bases and J lost 0, with 7 bases in between. The CDR3 covers 15 residues. Germline V gene sequence: CDR1 ENHRY, CDR2 SYGVKD.

This clonotype was seen a handful of times. A much larger clone differs from this one at a single base, so this may be a read error. The chain combines TRBV13 with TRBJ2-7; 9 bases agree with TRBD2. Germline CDR1 is PRHDT and CDR2 is FYEKMQ (reference sequence). The CDR3 has 16 amino acids. CDR3 residues: CVSSQPSVAGDYEQYF. The CDR3 DNA reads TGTGTCAGCAGCCAACCCAGCGTAGCGGGGGATTACGAGCAGTACTTC.

The table lists this clonotype with many counts. V and J are TRBV7-3 and TRBJ2-2, with D unresolved. The germline gives CDR1 SGHTA, CDR2 FQGTGA. V lost 1 base, J lost 4 bases, and 7 bases lay in between. CDR3 length: 14 residues. CDR3 coding DNA: TGTGCCAGCAGCTTAATAGGGTCCACCGGGGAGCTGTTTTTT. This gives the protein CASSLIGSTGELFF.

This clonotype was recorded many times. The DNA of the CDR3 is TGTGCCAGCAGCTTACAGGCGAACACTGAAGCTTTCTTT. Amino acid sequence: CASSLQANTEAFF. The genes are TRBV11-2 and TRBJ1-1; no firm D call. Germline V gives CDR1 SGHAT, CDR2 FQNNGV. The V end lost 2 bases, the J end lost 1 base, and 5 bases lay between the germline ends. This CDR3 is 13 amino acids long.

This clonotype was counted at least ten times. This rearrangement joins TRBV7-2 to TRBJ2-3; either TRBD1 or TRBD2 may fit D (6 bases each). There are 15 residues in the CDR3. Trimming took off 5 bases at V and 4 bases at J, with 16 bases between the two ends. Germline lookup yields CDR1 SGHTA and CDR2 FQGNSA. The CDR3 region is CASSVRGPQADTQYF. CDR3 in DNA: TGTGCCAGCAGCGTACGGGGGCCCCAGGCAGATACGCAGTATTTT.

The rearrangement links TRBV29-1 to TRBJ2-1, with TRBD1 identical over 8 bases. CDR1 is SQVTM and CDR2 is ANQGSEA in the germline V gene. CDR3 length equals 14 residues. J gave up 2 bases and V 7 bases, and 7 bases lay outside the gene matches. CDR3 coding DNA: TGCAGCGGGACGGACAGGGACGCCTACAATGAGCAGTTCTTC. This gives the protein CSGTDRDAYNEQFF.

Only one count was recorded for this clonotype. This may be a read error: a much more frequent sequence differs by one nucleotide. The V and J genes are TRBV2 and TRBJ2-7; D may match TRBD1 or TRBD2 (5 bases each). From germline, CDR1 is SNHLY and CDR2 FYNNEI. This CDR3 comprises 15 residues. The CDR3 protein is CASCEGARDDYEQYF. The CDR3, as DNA: TGTGCCAGCTGTGAAGGGGCTCGGGATGACTACGAGCAGTACTTC.

This chain uses TRBV20-1 with TRBJ2-3; 7 bases map to TRBD2. Trimming at V came to 6 bases and at J to 0 bases, leaving 15 bases not matched to a gene. This CDR3 spans 17 amino acids. Germline-derived CDR1 and CDR2 are DFQATT and SNEGSKA (reference sequence). The CDR3 DNA sequence: TGCAGTGCCCAAGGGTGGGGGGGTCAATCTAGCACAGATACGCAGTATTTT. Residues: CSAQGWGGQSSTDTQYF.

The V and J genes are TRBV19 and TRBJ2-3; TRBD2 matches at 14 bases. The CDR3 length is 18 residues. With V trimmed by 0 bases and J by 3 bases, 5 bases remained unmatched. CDR1 and CDR2 (germline): LNHDA, SQIVND (reference sequence). The CDR3 DNA reads as TGTGCCAGTAGTATAGATCTAGGGACTAGCGGGAGAACAGATACGCAGTATTTT. It yields the protein CASSIDLGTSGRTDTQYF.

In its sample, this clonotype was seen many times. The chain is built from TRBV12-3 or TRBV12-4 and TRBJ2-7, with D unclear. V lost 7 bases and J 0 bases, leaving 13 bases between the germline ends. This CDR3 region has 14 residues. CDR3 region: CASTPLGSSYEQYF. Written as DNA, the CDR3 is TGTGCCAGCACACCCCTCGGTAGCTCCTACGAGCAGTACTTC.

At least ten counts were recorded for this clonotype. The CDR3 sequence: CASSQTAGEAFF. For the CDR3, the DNA is TGTGCCAGCAGCCAAACGGCAGGGGAAGCTTTCTTT. V and J are TRBV4-2 and TRBJ1-1; D is possibly TRBD1 (5 bases). The CDR3 is 12 amino acids. Germline loops: CDR1 LGHNA, CDR2 YNFKEQ. Trimming took 2 bases from V and 8 from J, leaving 9 bases between them.